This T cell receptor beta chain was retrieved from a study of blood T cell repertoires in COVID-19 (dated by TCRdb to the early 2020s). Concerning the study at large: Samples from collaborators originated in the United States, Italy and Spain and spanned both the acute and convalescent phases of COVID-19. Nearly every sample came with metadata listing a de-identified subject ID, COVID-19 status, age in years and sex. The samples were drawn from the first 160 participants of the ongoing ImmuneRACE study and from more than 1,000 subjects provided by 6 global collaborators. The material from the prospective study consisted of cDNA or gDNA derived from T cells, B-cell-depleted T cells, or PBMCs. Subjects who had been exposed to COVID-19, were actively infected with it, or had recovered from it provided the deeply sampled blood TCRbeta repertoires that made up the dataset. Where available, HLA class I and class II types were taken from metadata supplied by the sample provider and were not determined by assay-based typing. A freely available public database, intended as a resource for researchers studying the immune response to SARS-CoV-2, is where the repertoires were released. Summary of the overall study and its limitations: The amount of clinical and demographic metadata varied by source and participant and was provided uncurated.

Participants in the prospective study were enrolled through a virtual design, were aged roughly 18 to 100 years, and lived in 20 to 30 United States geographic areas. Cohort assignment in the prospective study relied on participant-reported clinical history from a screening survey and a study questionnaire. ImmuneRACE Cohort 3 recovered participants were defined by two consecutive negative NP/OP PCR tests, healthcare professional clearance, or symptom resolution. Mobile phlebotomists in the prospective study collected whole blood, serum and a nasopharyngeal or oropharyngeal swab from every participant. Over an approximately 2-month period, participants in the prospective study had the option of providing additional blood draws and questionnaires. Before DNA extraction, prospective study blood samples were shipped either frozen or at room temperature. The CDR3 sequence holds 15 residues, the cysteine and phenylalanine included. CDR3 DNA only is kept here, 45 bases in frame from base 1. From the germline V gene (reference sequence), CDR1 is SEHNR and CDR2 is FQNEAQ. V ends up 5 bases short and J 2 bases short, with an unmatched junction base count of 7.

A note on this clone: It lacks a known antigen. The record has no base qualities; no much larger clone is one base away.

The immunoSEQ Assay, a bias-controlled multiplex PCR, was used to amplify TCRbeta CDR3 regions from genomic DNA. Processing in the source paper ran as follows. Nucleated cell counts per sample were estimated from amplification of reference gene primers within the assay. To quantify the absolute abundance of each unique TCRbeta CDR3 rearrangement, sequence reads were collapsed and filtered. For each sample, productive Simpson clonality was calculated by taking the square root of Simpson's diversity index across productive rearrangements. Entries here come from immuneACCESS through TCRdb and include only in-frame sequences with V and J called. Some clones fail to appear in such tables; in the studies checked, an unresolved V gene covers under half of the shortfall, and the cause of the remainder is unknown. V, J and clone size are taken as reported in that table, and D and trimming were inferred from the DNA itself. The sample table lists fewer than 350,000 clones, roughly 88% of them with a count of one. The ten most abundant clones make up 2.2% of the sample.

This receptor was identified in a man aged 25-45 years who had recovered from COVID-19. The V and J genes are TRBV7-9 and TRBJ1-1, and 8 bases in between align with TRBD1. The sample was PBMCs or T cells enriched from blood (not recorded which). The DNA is TGTGCCAGCAGCCGACAGGGGACCCTTAACACTGAAGCTTTCTTT. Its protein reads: CASSRQGTLNTEAFF.